This passage covers 21 T cell receptor beta chains from one sample sequenced in a study of blood T cell repertoires in COVID-19. TCRdb's table, derived via immunoSEQ multiplex PCR, lists solely in-frame clones and lacks some. Counted here are roughly 76,000 clones, around 90% occurring once; the ten biggest clones make up 25% to 30%. Sample: peripheral blood. The source of these receptors is a woman of 80 years or more with active or convalescent COVID-19.

The rearrangement links TRBV24-1 to TRBJ2-1, with TRBD1 matching over 8 bases. The V gene's germline CDR1 is KGHDR and CDR2 SFDVKD. The CDR3 runs 14 residues. V gave up 4 bases and J gave up 5 bases; unmatched junction bases: 3. CDR3 bases: TGTGCCACCAGTGACGCGACAGGGGACAATGAGCAGTTCTTC. This codes for CATSDATGDNEQFF.

The rearrangement uses TRBV28 and TRBJ2-3; TRBD1 matches at 9 bases. From germline, CDR1 is MDHEN and CDR2 SYDVKM. CDR3 length: 12 amino acids. The V segment lost 6 bases and the J segment 8 bases; nucleotides outside the gene matches: 3. CDR3 amino acids: CASSRDRVTQYF. Here the CDR3 DNA reads TGTGCCAGCAGCCGGGACAGGGTTACGCAGTATTTT.

The chain recombines TRBV7-2 with TRBJ1-3, with D perhaps matching TRBD1 (5 bases). CDR1 and CDR2 from the germline V gene are SGHTA and FQGNSA. This CDR3 is 16 amino acids long. Deletions cut 4 bases from V and 1 base from J, with 14 bases between. The CDR3 coding sequence is TGTGCCAGCAGCTCCACAGGTTCGTCTTCTGGAAACACCATATATTTT. Residues: CASSSTGSSSGNTIYF.

V gene TRBV15 combines with J gene TRBJ1-6; D possibly corresponds to TRBD1 (6 bases). With 8 bases removed from V and 7 bases from J, the gap between germline ends came to 18 bases. This CDR3 region has 15 residues. CDR1 and CDR2 from the germline V gene are LNHNV and YYDKDF (reference sequence). Here the CDR3 reads CATVASTGPNSPLHF. In DNA form, the CDR3 reads TGTGCCACCGTAGCATCGACAGGTCCAAATTCACCCCTCCACTTT.

This chain connects TRBV28 to TRBJ2-1; TRBD2 aligns across 10 bases. Germline values: CDR1 MDHEN, CDR2 SYDVKM. The CDR3 length is 15 residues. The J segment lost 5 bases and the V segment lost 6 bases, leaving 7 bases of the junction unmatched. This CDR3 reads CASRASGGAHNEQFF. Written as DNA, the CDR3 is TGTGCCAGCAGAGCCAGCGGGGGGGCCCACAATGAGCAGTTCTTC.

For the CDR3, the DNA is TGTGCCAGCAGCTTGGGACAGCAGGGCTACACCTTC. Protein: CASSLGQQGYTF. V and J are TRBV5-4 and TRBJ1-2; D might be TRBD1 (5 bases). Germline CDR1 and CDR2: SGHNT and YYREEE (reference sequence). There are 12 residues in the CDR3. The V and J ends lost 0 bases and 8 bases respectively, with 8 bases between them.

V gene TRBV28 combines with J gene TRBJ2-7; the D gene is possibly TRBD2 (6 bases). The V gene's germline CDR1 is MDHEN and CDR2 SYDVKM. V dropped 1 base and J dropped 0 bases, with 16 bases sitting between them. The CDR3 has 17 amino acids. CDR3 nucleotide sequence: TGTGCCAGCAGTTTATCGGGTTGGGCGGGGAGCTCCTACGAGCAGTACTTC. Translation: CASSLSGWAGSSYEQYF.

This chain joins TRBV6-6 and TRBJ2-3, with TRBD2 matching 9 bases. The CDR3 runs 16 residues. The J segment lost 2 bases and the V segment lost 6 bases, leaving 9 bases of the junction unmatched. CDR1 and CDR2 (germline): MNHNY, SVGAGI (reference sequence). The CDR3 nucleotides read TGTGCCAGCAGACGAACGACTAGCGGATACACAGATACGCAGTATTTT. This codes for CASRRTTSGYTDTQYF.

The rearrangement uses TRBV11-2 and TRBJ1-5; D is perhaps TRBD1 (5 bases). The CDR3 loop spans 16 amino acids. CDR1 and CDR2 from the germline V gene are SGHAT and FQNNGV. The V gene lost 1 base and the J gene lost 6 bases, with 16 bases spanning the gap. The chain's CDR3 is CASSLGISGAFQPQHF. The CDR3 DNA reads as TGTGCCAGCAGCTTAGGGATCAGTGGGGCTTTTCAGCCCCAGCATTTT.

V and J are TRBV30 and TRBJ1-4, with 10 bases that match TRBD1. After removal of 5 bases from V and 7 bases from J, the junction contained 4 bases not matched to a gene. The CDR3 consists of 13 residues. The germline CDR1 and CDR2 sequences are GTSNPN and SVGIG (reference sequence). For the CDR3, the DNA is TGTGCCTGGGCGACAGGGGGCATTGAAAAACTGTTTTTT. It encodes CAWATGGIEKLFF. Based on the CDR3 plus reference TRBV30 and TRBJ1-4, the full variable domain is SQTIHQWPATLVQPVGSPLSLECTVEGTSNPNLYWYRQAAGRGLQLLFYSVGIGQISSEVPQNLSASRPQDRQFILSSKKLLLSDSGFYLCAWATGGIEKLFFGSGTQLSVL.

The table lists this clone with a count of one. This chain links TRBV29-1 with TRBJ1-2; no clear D gene. Trimming stripped 7 bases from V and 8 bases from J, with 14 bases between. The CDR3 sequence is 11 residues long. CDR1 is SQVTM and CDR2 is ANQGSEA in the germline V gene. The CDR3 region has the DNA TGCAGCGCCCCAAGCGGGGTAGGCTACACCTTC. This gives the protein CSAPSGVGYTF.

The V and J genes are TRBV20-1 and TRBJ1-6; D not certain. The length of the CDR3 is 10 residues. Per the germline V gene, CDR1 is DFQATT and CDR2 is SNEGSKA (reference sequence). Trimming pared 6 bases from V and 11 bases from J, leaving 8 bases between. CDR3 DNA: TGCAGTGCCCAACAGCCACCCCTCCACTTT. It translates to CSAQQPPLHF.

The V and J genes are TRBV7-9 and TRBJ1-5; 9 bases line up with TRBD1. Germline V gene data show CDR1 as SEHNR and CDR2 as FQNEAQ (reference sequence). The CDR3 length is 13 residues. V lost 8 bases and J lost 4; bases outside the gene matches: 3. The CDR3: CASRDRDNQPQHF. The CDR3 DNA is TGTGCCAGCCGGGACAGGGATAATCAGCCCCAGCATTTT.

The chain couples TRBV28 to TRBJ2-3; D possibly corresponds to TRBD1 (5 bases). With 4 bases removed from V and 0 bases from J, the gap between germline ends came to 14 bases. The CDR3 totals 16 residues. CDR1 and CDR2 from the germline V gene are MDHEN and SYDVKM. The CDR3 is CASSSRVLPSTDTQYF. Here the CDR3 DNA reads TGTGCCAGCAGTTCCAGGGTCCTTCCTAGCACAGATACGCAGTATTTT. The whole variable domain, filled in from reference TRBV28 and TRBJ2-3, reads DVKVTQSSRYLVKRTGEKVFLECVQDMDHENMFWYRQDPGLGLRLIYFSYDVKMKEKGDIPEGYSVSREKKERFSLILESASTNQTSMYLCASSSRVLPSTDTQYFGPGTRLTVL.

This chain joins TRBV6-5 and TRBJ1-1; D might be TRBD1 (6 bases). The CDR3 has 13 amino acids. Germline V gene lookup returns CDR1 MNHEY and CDR2 SVGAGI. V was shortened by 7 bases and J by 5 bases, with 14 bases between the two germline ends. The CDR3: CASNQGMYTEAFF. CDR3 bases: TGTGCCAGCAACCAGGGGATGTATACTGAAGCTTTCTTT.

This clone was detected once. The chain joins TRBV19 to TRBJ2-1; 8 nucleotides line up with TRBD1. Trimming at V came to 9 bases and at J to 4 bases, leaving 14 bases not matched to a gene. The germline gives CDR1 LNHDA, CDR2 SQIVND (reference sequence). The CDR3 spans 16 residues. The CDR3 coding sequence is TGTGCCAGCAAGGGGATTGGACAGGGAGTATACAATGAGCAGTTCTTC. It specifies CASKGIGQGVYNEQFF. Full variable domain (remainder filled in from reference TRBV19 and TRBJ2-1): DGGITQSPKYLFRKEGQNVTLSCEQNLNHDAMYWYRQDPGQGLRLIYYSQIVNDFQKGDIAEGYSVSREKKESFPLTVTSAQKNPTAFYLCASKGIGQGVYNEQFFGPGTRLTVL.

J is TRBJ1-1 and V is TRBV28; a possible D gene is TRBD1 (5 bases). Trimming left V 2 bases short and J 10 bases short, with 11 bases between. Germline values: CDR1 MDHEN, CDR2 SYDVKM. There are 12 residues in the CDR3. The CDR3 DNA is TGTGCCAGCAGTTTAGACAGCCGGGCAGCTTTCTTT. Its protein is CASSLDSRAAFF.

The chain is built from TRBV7-2 and TRBJ1-2; 10 nucleotides line up with TRBD1. V trimming: 5 bases; J trimming: 8 bases; junction bases outside the gene matches: 17. This CDR3 spans 17 amino acids. CDR1 SGHTA and CDR2 FQGNSA come from the germline V gene. CDR3 nucleotides: TGTGCCAGCAGCCCAGGGGGGACAGGGGATTCTTTTAGGGGCTACACCTTC. This gives the protein CASSPGGTGDSFRGYTF.

The V call is TRBV7-9, the J call TRBJ1-2; 8 nucleotides agree with TRBD1. CDR3 length equals 15 residues. The V gene's germline CDR1 is SEHNR and CDR2 FQNEAQ (reference sequence). V gave up 5 bases and J gave up 7 bases; unmatched junction bases: 12. The CDR3 protein is CASSPRATGGGGYTF. The CDR3 DNA reads TGTGCCAGCAGCCCCCGGGCAACAGGGGGTGGTGGCTACACCTTC.

V gene TRBV7-2 combines with J gene TRBJ2-1; 9 bases match TRBD2. V was pared by 0 bases and J by 6 bases, with 6 bases of the junction left unmatched. This CDR3 is 16 amino acids long. From germline, CDR1 is SGHTA and CDR2 FQGNSA. The CDR3 reads CASSLAGLAGVNEQFF. Here the CDR3 DNA reads TGTGCCAGCAGCTTAGCGGGACTAGCCGGGGTCAATGAGCAGTTCTTC.

The chain couples TRBV9 to TRBJ1-2; TRBD1 might be the D (5 bases). Germline assignment: CDR1 SGDLS and CDR2 YYNGEE. Trimming stripped 4 bases from V and 2 bases from J, with 12 bases between. The CDR3 contains 14 residues. CDR3 nucleotide sequence: TGTGCCAGCAGCAGAGACACAGGAAACTATGGCTACACCTTC. Its protein is CASSRDTGNYGYTF.